This T cell receptor (beta chain) was sequenced in a study of cytomegalovirus exposure and HLA in healthy donors. Germline V gene data show CDR1 as SGDLS and CDR2 as YYNGEE. Trimming stripped 0 bases from V and 6 bases from J, with 15 bases between. CDR3 length: 15 residues. Overall study results and limits: The classifier, whose performance was assessed in both the original and validation cohorts, reportedly diagnosed cytomegalovirus status with high specificity and sensitivity.

The PCR ran on 60 Vbeta and 13 Jbeta primers. Sequencing used immunoSEQ multiplex PCR; TCRdb keeps in-frame clones, though not all of them. This sample yields some 54,000 clones, of which 75% to 85% are seen a single time; around 5.9% belongs to the top ten. Comment on this clone: Its specificity is not known.

Sequencing input: PBMCs. The V call is TRBV9, the J call TRBJ1-1; a possible D gene is TRBD1 (6 bases). The clonotype comes from a male donor in good health and CMV-seronegative. CDR3 bases: TGTGCCAGCAGCGTAGAGGGACAATACATGGCTGAAGCTTTCTTT. Amino acids: CASSVEGQYMAEAFF.